Sequencing of this TCR beta chain was carried out in a study of blood T cell repertoires in COVID-19. As handled by the study authors: Nucleated cell number was recorded as an estimate derived from reference gene primer amplification. Profiling relied on immunoSEQ multiplex PCR, and the TCRdb table lists in-frame clones only, not all of them. V, J and clone size were drawn from that table, and D and trimming were deduced from the DNA. The data show roughly 170,000 clones, with 80% to 90% seen just once and 3.6% held by the top ten. All enrollees were roughly 18 to 95 years old and from roughly 26 US areas. Germline CDR1 SGHVS, CDR2 FNYEAQ. The CDR3 length is 16 residues. Germline trimming cut 6 bases from V and 0 bases from J; bases unmatched to any gene: 7.

Sample: PBMCs or T cells enriched from blood (not recorded which). This chain joins TRBV7-6 and TRBJ2-5, with 10 nucleotides matching TRBD1. This receptor was obtained from a woman aged 50 to 60 in a cohort exposed to, infected with or recovered from COVID-19 (not recorded which). CDR3 sequence reads: CASRHTGTGDQETQYF. The CDR3 nucleotides read TGTGCCAGCAGACATACCGGGACAGGGGACCAAGAGACCCAGTACTTC.